This T cell receptor (beta chain) is from a study of siplizumab effects on memory and regulatory T cells. General study points: Alloreactive sequences that could be traced to unstimulated CD4+ memory cells showed a significant reduction under siplizumab. Memory cells seemed less diverse than naive T cells, which also seemed major contributors to the alloresponse. Assignment of a naive or memory phenotype failed for roughly 80-96% of the proliferating CD4+ or CD8+ clones.

This CDR3 contains 15 residues. Germline trimming cut 4 bases from V and 1 base from J; bases unmatched to any gene: 2. In germline, CDR1 is MGHRA, CDR2 YSYEKL. The repertoire was sequenced with immunoSEQ multiplex PCR; TCRdb's copy has only in-frame clones and lacks some. The repertoire holds about 94,000 clones, about 94% seen once, with approximately 0.31% in the top ten. Notes on this clone: Its antigen remains unidentified.

The chain is built from TRBV4-1 and TRBJ2-2, with 8 bases matching TRBD1. The sample consisted of non-Treg CD4+ T cells sorted from blood. This sequence originates from a human donor in good health. The CDR3 is CASSRGQVNTGELFF. The CDR3 bases are TGCGCCAGCAGCCGGGGACAGGTGAACACCGGGGAGCTGTTTTTT.